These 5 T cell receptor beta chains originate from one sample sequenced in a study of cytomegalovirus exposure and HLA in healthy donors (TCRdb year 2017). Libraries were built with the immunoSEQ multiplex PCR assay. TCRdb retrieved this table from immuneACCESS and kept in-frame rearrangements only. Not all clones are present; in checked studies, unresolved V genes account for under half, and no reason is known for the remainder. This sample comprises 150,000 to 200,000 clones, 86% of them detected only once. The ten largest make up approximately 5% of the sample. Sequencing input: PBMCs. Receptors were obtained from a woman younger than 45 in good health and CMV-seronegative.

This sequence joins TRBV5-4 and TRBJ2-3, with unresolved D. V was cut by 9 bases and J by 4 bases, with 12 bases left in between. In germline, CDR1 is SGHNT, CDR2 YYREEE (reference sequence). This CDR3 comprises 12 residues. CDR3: CATNRDPDTQYF. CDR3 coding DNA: TGTGCCACCAACAGAGATCCAGATACGCAGTATTTT.

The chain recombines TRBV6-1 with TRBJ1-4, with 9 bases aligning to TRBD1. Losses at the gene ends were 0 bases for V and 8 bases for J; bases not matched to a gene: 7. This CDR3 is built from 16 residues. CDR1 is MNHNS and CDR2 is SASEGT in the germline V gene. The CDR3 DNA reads TGTGCCAGCAGTGAAGCAGGCGGGACAGGGTGGGAAAAACTGTTTTTT. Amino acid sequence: CASSEAGGTGWEKLFF.

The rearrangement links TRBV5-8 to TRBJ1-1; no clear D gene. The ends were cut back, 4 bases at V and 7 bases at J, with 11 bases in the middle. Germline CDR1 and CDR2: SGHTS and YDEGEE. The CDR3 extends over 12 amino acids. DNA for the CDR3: TGTGCCAGCAGCAAACTTTTGTTTGAAGCTTTCTTT. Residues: CASSKLLFEAFF.

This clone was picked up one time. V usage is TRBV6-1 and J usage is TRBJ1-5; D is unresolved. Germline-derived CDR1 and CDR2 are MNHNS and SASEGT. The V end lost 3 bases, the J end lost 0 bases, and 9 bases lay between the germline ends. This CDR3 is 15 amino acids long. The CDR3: CASSEELTSNQPQHF. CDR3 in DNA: TGTGCCAGCAGTGAGGAGTTGACTAGCAATCAGCCCCAGCATTTT.

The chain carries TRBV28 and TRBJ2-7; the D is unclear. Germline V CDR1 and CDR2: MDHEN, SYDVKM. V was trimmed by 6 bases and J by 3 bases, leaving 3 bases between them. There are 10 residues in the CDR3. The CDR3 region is CASRRYEQYF. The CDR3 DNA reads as TGTGCCAGCAGACGCTACGAGCAGTACTTC.